This is a list of T cell receptor beta chains from one sample in a study of blood T cell repertoires in COVID-19. Generated by immunoSEQ multiplex PCR, the TCRdb table keeps only in-frame clones and is missing some. In the table there are over 250,000 clones, about 87% of which are singletons. The sequenced material came from peripheral blood. Source of these receptors: a woman between 50 and 59 years old with COVID-19, enrolled during active disease. Each CDR3 is given with its conserved first and last residue. Fields, in order: V gene, clone size, J gene, D gene, CDR3 protein, CDR3 DNA. The D gene is left open where the match is weak. Clone size is shown for a subset of rows, as once, few, many or a class of expanded clone.

TRBV19	.	TRBJ2-7	.	CASSTTQATYEQYF	TGTGCCAGTAGCACTACACAGGCCACCTACGAGCAGTACTTC
TRBV5-1	.	TRBJ1-4	.	CASRFTGANEKLFF	TGCGCCAGCAGATTTACGGGGGCTAATGAAAAACTGTTTTTT
TRBV30	.	TRBJ2-1	TRBD1	CAWTKTGGYNEQFF	TGTGCCTGGACGAAGACAGGGGGCTACAATGAGCAGTTCTTC
TRBV29-1	.	TRBJ1-2	TRBD1	CSVAGQGNGYTF	TGCAGCGTTGCGGGACAGGGCAATGGCTACACCTTC
TRBV2	.	TRBJ2-7	.	CAIRSPNYEQYF	TGTGCCATCCGGTCACCCAACTACGAGCAGTACTTC
TRBV27	few	TRBJ1-5	TRBD1	CASSTGTGYQPQHF	TGTGCCAGCAGTACCGGGACAGGTTATCAGCCCCAGCATTTT
TRBV5-4	.	TRBJ1-2	.	CASSLFSTAVDGYTF	TGTGCCAGCAGCTTGTTCTCGACAGCCGTCGATGGCTACACCTTC
TRBV10-3	.	TRBJ2-7	.	CAISPSTYEQYF	TGTGCCATCAGTCCTAGCACCTACGAGCAGTACTTC
TRBV11-3	.	TRBJ2-3	.	CASSLGRSRESDTQYF	TGTGCCAGCAGCTTAGGCAGGTCCCGAGAGTCAGATACGCAGTATTTT
TRBV7-2	.	TRBJ2-1	.	CASSLERGTTLREQFF	TGTGCCAGCAGCTTAGAAAGGGGGACTACCTTGAGGGAGCAGTTCTTC
TRBV5-1	.	TRBJ2-7	.	CASSLLAGSSNYEQYF	TGCGCCAGCAGCTTGCTGGCCGGGAGCAGTAACTACGAGCAGTACTTC
TRBV5-1	.	TRBJ1-4	TRBD1	CASSRDRGGEKLFF	TGCGCCAGCAGCCGGGACAGGGGAGGAGAAAAACTGTTTTTT
TRBV19	few	TRBJ2-7	TRBD1	CASSIRQGISYEQYF	TGTGCCAGTAGTATCCGACAGGGGATCTCCTACGAGCAGTACTTC
TRBV24-1	.	TRBJ2-3	TRBD2	CATDPGRGRGTDTQYF	TGTGCCACCGATCCAGGTCGCGGGAGGGGCACAGATACGCAGTATTTT
TRBV24-1	.	TRBJ2-5	.	CATSGWGGLQETQYF	TGTGCCACCAGTGGTTGGGGGGGCCTACAAGAGACCCAGTACTTC
TRBV25-1	.	TRBJ2-2	TRBD2	CASGGVKTGELFF	TGTGCCAGCGGGGGGGTGAAGACCGGGGAGCTGTTTTTT